Following are 4 T cell receptor beta chains from one sample sequenced in a study of blood T cell repertoires in COVID-19 (dated by TCRdb to about 2020). Libraries came from the immunoSEQ multiplex PCR assay. Here the immuneACCESS table is served through TCRdb, limited to in-frame sequences with V and J called. Missing clones are a known gap in these copies; in checked studies unresolved V genes cover under half, and the rest lacks a known reason. This sample comprises about 190,000 clones, 88% of them detected only once. The ten largest clones capture 5% to 6.5% of the sample. What was sequenced was peripheral blood. Receptors were obtained from a man aged 40-50 years with active or convalescent COVID-19.

CDR3 protein: CASSWTVTQDEQFF. The CDR3 DNA reads TGCGCCAGCAGCTGGACAGTGACACAAGACGAGCAGTTCTTC. This sequence joins TRBV5-1 and TRBJ2-1, with a tentative D call TRBD1 (6 bases). In germline, CDR1 is SGHRS, CDR2 YFSETQ. The CDR3 contains 14 residues. Trimming cost V 3 bases and J 10 bases, with 17 bases left between them.

This clone was seen a few times. This chain uses TRBV10-2 with TRBJ1-2, with a tentative D call TRBD1 (5 bases). This CDR3 spans 14 amino acids. The V end was cut by 3 bases, the J end by 4 bases, with 12 bases between. The germline V gene has CDR1 WSHSY and CDR2 SAAADI. The CDR3 here is CASSESRQSYGYTF. CDR3 in DNA: TGCGCCAGCAGTGAAAGTAGACAGTCCTATGGCTACACCTTC.

The CDR3 spells CASSEALGFEQFF. The CDR3 coding sequence is TGTGCCAGCAGTGAAGCGCTCGGGTTTGAGCAGTTCTTC. V and J are TRBV6-1 and TRBJ2-1; no firm D call. The CDR3 is 13 amino acids. The germline gives CDR1 MNHNS, CDR2 SASEGT. Trimming took off 0 bases at V and 9 bases at J, with 9 bases between the two ends.

J is TRBJ2-7 and V is TRBV21-1; TRBD2, the D gene given by the table, was not confirmed from the DNA. TRBV21-1 is given as a pseudogene. This CDR3 has 17 residues. The CDR3 DNA sequence: TGTGCCAGCAGCAAACGCGGGACTAGCGGGAGAACCTACGAGCAGTACTTC. It yields the protein CASSKRGTSGRTYEQYF.